These 29 T cell receptor beta chains originate from one sample sequenced in a study of shared clonotypes between healthy human individuals. Sequenced by immunoSEQ multiplex PCR; TCRdb stores in-frame clones only, minus some. Among 500,000 to 650,000 clones listed, around three quarters were seen once. The source material was PBMCs. The receptor source for this set is a middle-aged woman in good health. Some clones in this sample may be carry-over from other donors' samples.

The chain links TRBV14 to TRBJ2-5; the match to TRBD1 covers 10 bases. The germline V gene encodes CDR1 SGHDN and CDR2 FVKESK. CDR3 size: 17 residues. V shed 2 bases, J shed 5 bases, and the junction held 11 bases outside the gene matches. The CDR3 coding sequence is TGTGCCAGCAGCCAATTCTTCTGGGACAGGGGAAGGGAGACCCAGTACTTC. Translated: CASSQFFWDRGRETQYF.

This clone occurred once. It is likely a read error: a sequence one base away is far more abundant. The sample holds other DNA sequences that translate to the same CDR3. The gene calls are TRBV29-1 and TRBJ1-2; D unresolved. CDR3 length equals 11 residues. Germline V CDR1 and CDR2: SQVTM, ANQGSEA. The CDR3 DNA reads as TGCAGTGTTTTGACCCACTATGGCTACACCTTC. Translated, it gives CSVLTHYGYTF. Variable domain in full (rest from reference TRBV29-1 and TRBJ1-2): SAVISQKPSRDICQRGTSLTIQCQVDSQVTMMFWYRQQPGQSLTLIATANQGSEATYESGFVIDKFPISRPNLTFSTLTVSNMSPEDSSIYLCSVLTHYGYTFGSGTRLTVV.

This clone was counted a single time. J is TRBJ2-1 and V is TRBV7-2; unclear D gene. This CDR3 has 12 amino acids. The germline CDR1 and CDR2 sequences are SGHTA and FQGNSA. The ends were cut back, 5 bases at V and 11 bases at J, with 13 bases in the middle. CDR3 coding DNA: TGTGCCAGCAGCCCGAACCGGGCGAAGCAGTTCTTC. This encodes CASSPNRAKQFF.

The chain employs TRBV30 and TRBJ1-3; D gene ambiguous. V was cut by 1 base and J by 7 bases, with 5 bases left in between. The CDR3 runs 11 residues. Germline CDR1 GTSNPN, CDR2 SVGIG (reference sequence). CDR3 loop: CAWSEANTIYF. Here the CDR3 DNA reads TGTGCCTGGAGTGAGGCGAACACCATATATTTT.

The chain links TRBV5-1 to TRBJ2-3, with D perhaps TRBD1 (5 bases). The ends were cut back, 0 bases at V and 0 bases at J, with 11 bases in the middle. CDR1 SGHRS and CDR2 YFSETQ come from the germline V gene. The CDR3 is 16 amino acids. The CDR3 DNA follows: TGCGCCAGCAGCTTGGTGGGGCCGTCTAGCACAGATACGCAGTATTTT. The encoded protein is CASSLVGPSSTDTQYF.

V and J are TRBV4-1 and TRBJ1-4; D remains unclear. Between the trimmed V and J ends, which lost 2 bases and 0 bases, there was a span of 4 bases. CDR1 is MGHRA, CDR2 YSYEKL, per germline. The CDR3 covers 14 residues. The CDR3 sequence: CASSQSSTNEKLFF. For the CDR3, the DNA is TGCGCCAGCAGCCAATCTTCAACTAATGAAAAACTGTTTTTT.

The gene calls are TRBV5-1 and TRBJ2-5, with D hard to call. This CDR3 region has 13 residues. Germline V gene data show CDR1 as SGHRS and CDR2 as YFSETQ. Trimming left V 1 base short and J 5 bases short, with 9 bases between. DNA of the CDR3: TGCGCCAGCAGCTTGAGCCCTCGGGAGACCCAGTACTTC. Translating it yields CASSLSPRETQYF.

The rearrangement uses TRBV7-3 and TRBJ1-1, with TRBD1 matching 8 bases. The CDR3 consists of 15 residues. CDR1 and CDR2 from the germline V gene are SGHTA and FQGTGA. The J segment lost 4 bases and the V segment lost 2 bases, leaving 6 bases of the junction unmatched. CDR3 DNA: TGTGCCAGCAGCTTACAGGGGGCACGGACCACTGAAGCTTTCTTT. Residues: CASSLQGARTTEAFF.

J is TRBJ1-5 and V is TRBV28; D is perhaps TRBD1 (5 bases). Germline V lookup: CDR1 MDHEN, CDR2 SYDVKM. The CDR3 length is 14 residues. The V and J ends lost 6 bases and 6 bases respectively, with 15 bases between them. The CDR3 DNA sequence: TGTGCCAGCAGGGGGGGGGACGGGCGTCAGCCCCAGCATTTT. As protein: CASRGGDGRQPQHF. Supplemented by reference TRBV28 and TRBJ1-5, the full variable domain reads DVKVTQSSRYLVKRTGEKVFLECVQDMDHENMFWYRQDPGLGLRLIYFSYDVKMKEKGDIPEGYSVSREKKERFSLILESASTNQTSMYLCASRGGDGRQPQHFGDGTRLSIL.

In this sample, this clone turned up once. The genes are TRBV27 and TRBJ1-1, with D tentatively TRBD1 (6 bases). CDR1 and CDR2 (germline): MNHEY, SMNVEV (reference sequence). The CDR3 consists of 14 residues. Trimming pared 7 bases from V and 4 bases from J, leaving 16 bases between. The CDR3: CASTQQGRSTEAFF. The CDR3, as DNA: TGTGCCAGCACACAACAGGGCCGGAGCACTGAAGCTTTCTTT.

The chain uses TRBV6-4 and TRBJ2-1; D is uncertain. V was clipped by 5 bases and J by 2 bases, with 7 bases between them. Germline V lookup: CDR1 MRHNA, CDR2 SNTAGT. This CDR3 has 13 amino acids. The CDR3, as DNA: TGTGCCAGCAGTTCAGGAGCCTACAATGAGCAGTTCTTC. The encoded protein is CASSSGAYNEQFF.

The chain is built from TRBV27 and TRBJ1-4; 8 bases are a match to TRBD1. This CDR3 is 16 amino acids long. Germline V gene lookup returns CDR1 MNHEY and CDR2 SMNVEV (reference sequence). Trimming removed 5 bases from V and 7 bases from J; junction bases left unmatched: 12. CDR3 sequence: CASSTPSGGTGEKLFF. In nucleotides, the CDR3 is TGTGCCAGCAGTACCCCTTCAGGGGGCACGGGTGAAAAACTGTTTTTT.

The rearrangement uses TRBV10-1 and TRBJ2-7; D is ambiguous. The V gene's germline CDR1 is WNHNN and CDR2 SYGVQD (reference sequence). The CDR3 loop spans 13 amino acids. With 3 bases removed from V and 5 bases from J, the gap between germline ends came to 11 bases. As DNA, the CDR3 is TGCGCCAGCAGTGAAGGTAGGAGCGACGAGCAGTACTTC. Encoded protein: CASSEGRSDEQYF.

The chain combines TRBV19 with TRBJ1-1; 8 bases are shared with TRBD1. CDR3 length equals 16 residues. Germline V CDR1 and CDR2: LNHDA, SQIVND (reference sequence). V dropped 5 bases and J dropped 3; count of bases not matched to a gene: 11. The CDR3 loop reads CASSPRQGKFDTEAFF. CDR3 DNA sequence: TGTGCCAGTAGTCCACGACAGGGGAAATTCGACACTGAAGCTTTCTTT.

The rearrangement uses TRBV18 and TRBJ2-1; 12 nucleotides agree with TRBD2. CDR1 is KGHSH, CDR2 LQKENI, per germline. V was pared by 5 bases and J by 7 bases, with 9 bases of the junction left unmatched. The CDR3 is 16 residues long. CDR3 sequence reads: CASSELAGGPLNEQFF. DNA of the CDR3: TGTGCCAGCTCAGAGCTAGCGGGAGGGCCGTTGAATGAGCAGTTCTTC.

This chain joins TRBV15 and TRBJ1-1; D unresolved. V dropped 1 base and J dropped 4 bases, with 7 bases sitting between them. Germline CDR1 LNHNV, CDR2 YYDKDF (reference sequence). This CDR3 is built from 13 residues. CDR3 loop: CATSRVRITEAFF. CDR3 sequence (DNA): TGTGCCACCAGCAGAGTCCGGATCACTGAAGCTTTCTTT.

This clone was picked up a small number of times. The chain employs TRBV11-2 and TRBJ2-1; 7 bases are shared with TRBD2. Germline loops: CDR1 SGHAT, CDR2 FQNNGV. CDR3 size: 16 residues. V was pared by 1 base and J by 5 bases, with 8 bases of the junction left unmatched. The CDR3 reads CASSLVGGRVNNEQFF. CDR3 DNA sequence: TGTGCCAGCAGCTTAGTTGGCGGGAGAGTAAACAATGAGCAGTTCTTC.

V and J are TRBV6-5 and TRBJ2-7; 8 bases fit TRBD1. Losses at the gene ends were 5 bases for V and 7 bases for J; bases not matched to a gene: 7. The CDR3 is made up of 13 amino acids. Germline V CDR1 and CDR2: MNHEY, SVGAGI. CDR3 bases: TGTGCCAGCAGTCCTACTACAGGGGGGGAGCAGTACTTC. Encoded protein: CASSPTTGGEQYF.

The rearrangement joins TRBV15 to TRBJ2-3; D unclear. The V and J ends lost 0 bases and 2 bases respectively, with 9 bases between them. Germline values: CDR1 LNHNV, CDR2 YYDKDF (reference sequence). The CDR3 runs to 15 residues. CDR3 coding DNA: TGTGCCACCAGCAGAGATAGGCAGGTCACAGATACGCAGTATTTT. This encodes CATSRDRQVTDTQYF.

The chain couples TRBV18 to TRBJ1-2; no reliable D call. V lost 2 bases to trimming and J lost 0 bases, with 10 bases between them. Germline lookup yields CDR1 KGHSH and CDR2 LQKENI. The CDR3 extends over 15 amino acids. The CDR3 reads CASSPSAGSNYGYTF. The DNA of the CDR3 is TGTGCCAGCTCACCATCGGCAGGATCTAACTATGGCTACACCTTC.

This rearrangement joins TRBV18 to TRBJ2-7; no reliable D call. The CDR3 contains 14 residues. The germline V and J ends were trimmed by 1 base and 5 bases, with 12 bases remaining between them. Germline V gene lookup returns CDR1 KGHSH and CDR2 LQKENI. The CDR3 coding sequence is TGTGCCAGCTCACCACGGATGGAGAGCGACGAGCAGTACTTC. Residues: CASSPRMESDEQYF.

CDR3 nucleotide sequence: TGTGCCAGCAGCTTGGGGATTAGCGGGAGGGCTGGGAATGAGCAGTTCTTC. It codes for CASSLGISGRAGNEQFF. V usage is TRBV5-4 and J usage is TRBJ2-1; 11 positions agree with TRBD2. Germline lookup yields CDR1 SGHNT and CDR2 YYREEE (reference sequence). V shed 0 bases and J 7 bases; nucleotides not matched to a gene: 9. The CDR3 is 17 amino acids.

The rearrangement joins TRBV6-6 to TRBJ2-7, with TRBD2 as a possible D gene (5 bases). This CDR3 contains 15 residues. The ends were cut back, 3 bases at V and 3 bases at J, with 15 bases in the middle. CDR1 MNHNY and CDR2 SVGAGI come from the germline V gene (reference sequence). The CDR3 region has the DNA TGTGCCAGCAGTTATCGGGCGGGTCGACACTACGAGCAGTACTTC. This encodes CASSYRAGRHYEQYF.

The genes are TRBV28 and TRBJ1-1; weak D call: TRBD1 (5 bases). The CDR3 totals 13 residues. V was shortened by 4 bases and J by 5 bases, with 11 bases between the two germline ends. The germline CDR1 and CDR2 sequences are MDHEN and SYDVKM. The CDR3 loop reads CASSWGRVTEAFF. CDR3 nucleotide sequence: TGTGCCAGCAGTTGGGGCAGGGTAACTGAAGCTTTCTTT.

This clone was observed a single time. Other DNA sequences in this sample translate to the same CDR3. The V gene is TRBV4-2, the J gene TRBJ2-7, with 7 positions matching TRBD1. The germline V gene has CDR1 LGHNA and CDR2 YNFKEQ. J was trimmed by 0 bases and V by 1 base; bases with no gene match: 3. There are 15 residues in the CDR3. CDR3 sequence: CASSQGGTDSYEQYF. The CDR3 DNA reads as TGTGCCAGCAGCCAAGGAGGGACAGACTCCTACGAGCAGTACTTC.

This chain connects TRBV5-1 to TRBJ2-1; possibly TRBD2 for D (6 bases). Germline V gene data show CDR1 as SGHRS and CDR2 as YFSETQ. This CDR3 region has 15 residues. V was shortened by 7 bases and J by 8 bases, with 22 bases between the two germline ends. CDR3 region: CASGPTGEPADEQFF. In nucleotides, the CDR3 is TGCGCCAGCGGACCTACGGGAGAGCCAGCGGATGAGCAGTTCTTC.

V and J are TRBV7-9 and TRBJ2-1, with 9 bases that match TRBD2. The CDR3 has 18 amino acids. Trimming cost V 5 bases and J 5 bases; bases outside gene matches: 16. Germline-derived CDR1 and CDR2 are SEHNR and FQNEAQ (reference sequence). The CDR3 loop is CASSPGGVTSGPHNEQFF. For the CDR3, the DNA is TGTGCCAGCAGCCCCGGGGGTGTTACTAGCGGGCCCCACAATGAGCAGTTCTTC.

This sequence joins TRBV29-1 and TRBJ2-5; D may be TRBD1 (5 bases). Trimming removed 7 bases from V and 5 bases from J, with 8 bases in between. This CDR3 has 10 amino acids. The germline CDR1 and CDR2 sequences are SQVTM and ANQGSEA. CDR3 coding DNA: TGCAGCGCACAGGACGAGACCCAGTACTTC. Protein sequence: CSAQDETQYF.

J is TRBJ2-7 and V is TRBV19, with no clear D. The ends were cut back, 5 bases at V and 0 bases at J, with 11 bases in the middle. CDR1 is LNHDA, CDR2 SQIVND, per germline (reference sequence). The CDR3 totals 14 residues. In nucleotides, the CDR3 is TGTGCCAGTAGTCCCAGGCTGAGCTCCTACGAGCAGTACTTC. It codes for CASSPRLSSYEQYF. Filled out from reference TRBV19 and TRBJ2-7, the complete variable domain reads DGGITQSPKYLFRKEGQNVTLSCEQNLNHDAMYWYRQDPGQGLRLIYYSQIVNDFQKGDIAEGYSVSREKKESFPLTVTSAQKNPTAFYLCASSPRLSSYEQYFGPGTRLTVT.